The clone carrying this TCR beta chain was observed a few times. Its antigen is not identified. The germline gives CDR1 SGHKS, CDR2 YYEKEE (reference sequence). Trimming stripped 0 bases from V and 3 bases from J, with 9 bases between. The CDR3 is 14 residues long. The data originate from a study of blood T cells in healthy people across ages. On the study more broadly: Template switching recovered approximately one barcoded beta molecule for every two T cells. Study-level findings and limits: Researchers report that TCR beta diversity correlated strongly with naive T cell percentage.

The use of a sample-barcoded 5' primer and a J-beta primer mix characterized a second PCR of about 7 to 12 cycles. Sequencing recovered at least 2.5 million CDR3-containing paired-end reads from each sample. TCRdb analysed the 5' RACE reads with MiXCR anew, one entry per CDR3 protein. The data show fewer than 2,000,000 distinct CDR3 sequences, about 32% seen once. The TCR sequence derives from a young woman in good health. This chain uses TRBV5-5 with TRBJ1-1; D is unresolved. Sequencing was performed on blood. CDR3 DNA: TGTGCCAGCAGCTTGGGGCCCGAGGACACTGAAGCTTTCTTT. As protein: CASSLGPEDTEAFF. Full variable domain (rest looked up from reference TRBV5-5 and TRBJ1-1): DAGVTQSPTHLIKTRGQQVTLRCSPISGHKSVSWYQQVLGQGPQFIFQYYEKEERGRGNFPDRFSARQFPNYSSELNVNALLLGDSALYLCASSLGPEDTEAFFGQGTRLTVV.